This T cell receptor (beta chain) was sequenced during a study of T cells expressing NK-cell markers. Concerning this clonotype itself: Its target is not known.

One entry per CDR3 protein, without DNA, is what TCRdb gives after re-calling the 5' RACE reads. This table holds about 550,000 distinct CDR3 sequences. Study conclusions and caveats: Dominant NKG2C+ clonotypes accounted for about 1.0-8% of CD8+ T cells in a handful of donors.

CDR1 is SEHNR and CDR2 is FQNEAQ in the germline V gene (reference sequence). The CDR3 loop spans 14 amino acids. This chain joins TRBV7-9 and TRBJ2-3; lacking DNA, the TRBD2 call made by TCRdb goes unchecked. This sequence originates from a man aged 18 to 29 in good health. Sequencing was done on a sample of blood T cells: a sorted CD56 or NKG2C T cell subset, CD4+ or CD8+ T cells, or bulk PBMC T cells (not recorded which). The CDR3 protein is CASKREGQTDTQYF.